This T cell receptor beta chain came from a study of Tregs in tolerant kidney transplant recipients (dated by TCRdb to between 2019 and 2020). Study-wide context: The study used TCRbeta sequencing to identify donor-specific regulatory T cells before combined kidney and bone marrow transplantation, then tracked those cells after transplant. Several methods of expanding Tregs specific for an allogeneic donor were compared by TCRbeta repertoire sequencing in 3 healthy controls.

Regarding this clone: Its antigen has not been determined. No base-level quality is on record; no much larger clone is a single base apart.

The full study reports these points: Although technical replication error seemed to be minimal, the question of biological reproducibility was not addressed directly. The study was limited by small patient numbers, and the findings need validation in larger populations and under other immunosuppression protocols. Expanding Tregs with activated donor B cells appeared to identify the most biologically relevant and donor-specific TCRbeta repertoire.

For TCRbeta CDR3 sequencing, genomic DNA was extracted from sorted cells using the QIAGEN DNeasy Blood and Tissue Kit. High-throughput TCRbeta CDR3 sequencing, which included PCR amplification with bias correction and internal controls, was done commercially through immunoSEQ. In the original analysis: A unique productive TCRbeta sequence was defined by the CDR3 nucleotide sequence when primers matched, and otherwise by the CDR3 amino acid sequence together with the Vbeta and Jbeta genes. To correct sorting error, sequences shared between sorted populations at a frequency ratio of 2:1 or less were removed; the rest were assigned to the higher population. A sequence counted as donor-reactive if, in CFSE-low cells, the sequence had a frequency of at least 0.01% and was expanded at least 5-fold compared with unstimulated cells. Jensen-Shannon divergence, calculated on the top 100 TCRbeta sequences ranked by frequency, was used to quantify repertoire divergence. When a sample had multiple sequencing runs, each run was corrected for sorting error separately and the runs were then pooled. As stored in TCRdb, this immuneACCESS dataset retains in-frame rearrangements with V and J assigned. A fraction of the clones does not appear; measured against another copy, unresolved V genes explain less than half of the discrepancy, and the remainder lacks a known reason. The V and J calls and clone size come from that table; D and trimming were worked out from the DNA. The sample contains some 90,000 clones, approximately 94% of them found a single time. Together, the top ten hold roughly 4.7% of the sample.

Thawed PBMCs were FACS-sorted into unstimulated Tregs (CD4+CD25+CD127-), CD4+ non-Tregs (CD4+CD25-), CD4 cells and CD8 cells. Healthy control blood was obtained either as purchased buffy coats or from healthy volunteers. Healthy control blood was processed to PBMCs by Ficoll density gradient and cryopreserved, and patient PBMCs were collected before and after transplant. Sequencing used CD8+ T cells from blood. The origin of this receptor is a human donor in good health.

CDR3 sequence: CASTPGLAGGDTQYF. The DNA reads TGTGCCAGCACACCGGGACTAGCGGGGGGGGATACGCAGTATTTT. The sequence joins TRBV27 to TRBJ2-3, and TRBD2 matches 16 of the central bases. CDR1 is given as MNHEY and CDR2 as SMNVEV, both from the germline V gene (reference sequence). CDR3 length: 15 amino acids, cysteine to phenylalanine. The sequence is cut down to CDR3 DNA, 45 bases in frame from base 1. Here V drops 7 bases and J drops 6 bases, and the junction holds 4 bases not matched to any gene.